Each of the 16 T cell receptor beta chains below was sequenced from the same sample in a study of cytomegalovirus exposure and HLA in healthy donors. The PCR was carried out with 60 Vbeta primers and 13 Jbeta primers. Sequencing was performed with immunoSEQ multiplex PCR; in TCRdb, only in-frame clones are kept and a portion is missing. The sample shows some 100,000 clones, approximately 70% of them seen only once. The sequenced sample consisted of PBMCs. These receptor sequences come from a woman between 65 and 79 years old in good health and CMV-seropositive.

Of note for this clone: In the same sample, other DNA sequences code for this CDR3. CDR3 residues: CASSIRGNTEAFF. The CDR3 region has the DNA TGTGCCAGTAGTATTCGGGGGAACACTGAAGCTTTCTTT. J is TRBJ1-1 and V is TRBV19; no clear D. Germline-derived CDR1 and CDR2 are LNHDA and SQIVND (reference sequence). Trimming shortened V by 3 bases and J by 1 base, and 6 bases separated the two germline ends. The CDR3 is 13 residues long.

J is TRBJ2-1 and V is TRBV29-1; D is uncertain. The V end lost 3 bases, the J end lost 7 bases, and 10 bases lay between the germline ends. Germline CDR1 SQVTM, CDR2 ANQGSEA. CDR3 length equals 12 residues. CDR3 residues: CSVDIRVNEQFF. CDR3 coding DNA: TGCAGCGTTGACATCCGGGTGAATGAGCAGTTCTTC.

The genes are TRBV6-6 and TRBJ2-3; the D gene is possibly TRBD2 (5 bases). The germline V and J ends were trimmed by 8 bases and 6 bases, with 21 bases remaining between them. From germline, CDR1 is MNHNY and CDR2 SVGAGI (reference sequence). The CDR3 is 15 residues long. As DNA, the CDR3 is TGTGCCAGCTCTCCCCGGGGAAGAAAGCCGGATACGCAGTATTTT. Its translation: CASSPRGRKPDTQYF.

V and J are TRBV5-1 and TRBJ2-5, with D possibly TRBD1 on 5 matching bases. CDR3 length: 14 residues. V lost 4 bases, J lost 6 bases, and 16 bases lay in between. Germline CDR1 and CDR2: SGHRS and YFSETQ. The CDR3 here is CASSRDSLDQTQYF. The DNA of the CDR3 is TGCGCCAGCAGCAGAGACAGCCTTGATCAGACCCAGTACTTC. Filled out from reference TRBV5-1 and TRBJ2-5, the complete variable domain reads KAGVTQTPRYLIKTRGQQVTLSCSPISGHRSVSWYQQTPGQGLQFLFEYFSETQRNKGNFPGRFSGRQFSNSRSEMNVSTLELGDSALYLCASSRDSLDQTQYFGPGTRLLVL.

The genes are TRBV5-1 and TRBJ1-2; D possibly corresponds to TRBD1 (6 bases). The V end lost 7 bases, the J end lost 4 bases, and 14 bases lay between the germline ends. This CDR3 is built from 13 residues. The germline V gene encodes CDR1 SGHRS and CDR2 YFSETQ. CDR3 coding DNA: TGCGCCAGCGAACAGGGTTCGGGCTATGGCTACACCTTC. This sequence encodes CASEQGSGYGYTF.

V is TRBV5-1 and J is TRBJ1-1; 7 nucleotides align to TRBD1. Germline V lookup: CDR1 SGHRS, CDR2 YFSETQ. Germline trimming cut 4 bases from V and 0 bases from J; bases unmatched to any gene: 3. This CDR3 region has 14 residues. DNA of the CDR3: TGCGCCAGCAGCGTGACAGGGCTGAACACTGAAGCTTTCTTT. Amino acids: CASSVTGLNTEAFF.

The chain links TRBV4-1 to TRBJ2-3; 11 bases agree with TRBD1. The CDR3 has 15 amino acids. Germline V gene lookup returns CDR1 MGHRA and CDR2 YSYEKL. V was pared by 3 bases and J by 1 base, with 0 bases of the junction left unmatched. CDR3 in amino acids: CASSQDRGRTDTQYF. The CDR3 bases are TGCGCCAGCAGCCAGGACAGGGGGCGCACAGATACGCAGTATTTT.

The V gene is TRBV7-2, the J gene TRBJ2-7; TRBD1 is a possible D gene (6 bases). Germline loops: CDR1 SGHTA, CDR2 FQGNSA. This CDR3 has 14 amino acids. Deletions cut 1 base from V and 3 bases from J, with 10 bases between. This CDR3 reads CASSLVGADYEQYF. DNA of the CDR3: TGTGCCAGCAGCTTAGTGGGGGCTGACTACGAGCAGTACTTC.

The genes are TRBV19 and TRBJ1-1; perhaps TRBD1 as D (6 bases). Trimming removed 3 bases at V and 1 base at J, with 18 bases between. The CDR3 covers 17 residues. In germline, CDR1 is LNHDA, CDR2 SQIVND (reference sequence). CDR3 region: CASSMGGGAIRNTEAFF. Written as DNA, the CDR3 is TGTGCCAGTAGTATGGGCGGGGGGGCGATCCGGAACACTGAAGCTTTCTTT.

The chain links TRBV19 to TRBJ2-3, with D unresolved. Trimming shortened V by 5 bases and J by 4 bases, and 10 bases separated the two germline ends. Per germline, CDR1 LNHDA and CDR2 SQIVND (reference sequence). The length of the CDR3 is 13 residues. CDR3 sequence reads: CASSVLFADTQYF. The CDR3, as DNA: TGTGCCAGTAGTGTTTTATTTGCAGATACGCAGTATTTT.

The CDR3, as DNA: TGTGCCAGCAGTTCGACAGGGAAGGCAACTAATGAAAAACTGTTTTTT. Translated: CASSSTGKATNEKLFF. The rearrangement joins TRBV2 to TRBJ1-4; 7 positions match TRBD1. Germline CDR1 reads SNHLY; CDR2 reads FYNNEI. V lost 5 bases to trimming and J lost 0 bases; unmatched junction nucleotides: 6. This CDR3 spans 16 amino acids.

The CDR3 DNA reads TGTGCCAGCAGTGACTTAGGACAGGGGGGCTATGGCTACACCTTC. Residues: CASSDLGQGGYGYTF. The chain is built from TRBV6-4 and TRBJ1-2; TRBD1 matches at 10 bases. This CDR3 is built from 15 residues. V was clipped by 1 base and J by 4 bases; unmatched bases: 3. In germline, CDR1 is MRHNA, CDR2 SNTAGT.

This clone was recorded a few times. This rearrangement joins TRBV6-5 to TRBJ1-5; D unclear. The germline gives CDR1 MNHEY, CDR2 SVGAGI. The CDR3 has 14 residues. V was shortened by 0 bases and J by 7 bases, with 10 bases between the two germline ends. The CDR3 DNA sequence: TGTGCCAGCAGTTACTCTCCGGGTTACCAGCCCCAGCATTTT. Translated, it gives CASSYSPGYQPQHF.

The chain has TRBV30 and TRBJ2-7; 10 nucleotides match TRBD2. Per germline, CDR1 GTSNPN and CDR2 SVGIG (reference sequence). The CDR3 extends over 15 amino acids. V was clipped by 0 bases and J by 4 bases; unmatched bases: 6. The CDR3: CAWSVQRGGNYEQYF. The DNA for the CDR3 is TGTGCCTGGAGTGTCCAGCGGGGGGGCAATTACGAGCAGTACTTC.

The genes are TRBV6-4 and TRBJ2-3; TRBD2 aligns across 12 bases. Losses at the gene ends were 4 bases for V and 6 bases for J; bases not matched to a gene: 11. The CDR3 loop spans 17 amino acids. The germline gives CDR1 MRHNA, CDR2 SNTAGT. In DNA, the CDR3 is TGTGCCAGCAGTGCCCCGGGACTAGCGGGCCGAGCGGATACGCAGTATTTT. It translates to CASSAPGLAGRADTQYF.

The V gene is TRBV2, the J gene TRBJ2-3; 8 bases are a match to TRBD2. In germline, CDR1 is SNHLY, CDR2 FYNNEI. V lost 7 bases and J lost 0; bases outside the gene matches: 12. CDR3 length: 17 amino acids. CDR3 sequence reads: CASTPQSGGLSTDTQYF. CDR3 nucleotides: TGTGCCAGCACCCCCCAAAGCGGGGGATTAAGCACAGATACGCAGTATTTT.